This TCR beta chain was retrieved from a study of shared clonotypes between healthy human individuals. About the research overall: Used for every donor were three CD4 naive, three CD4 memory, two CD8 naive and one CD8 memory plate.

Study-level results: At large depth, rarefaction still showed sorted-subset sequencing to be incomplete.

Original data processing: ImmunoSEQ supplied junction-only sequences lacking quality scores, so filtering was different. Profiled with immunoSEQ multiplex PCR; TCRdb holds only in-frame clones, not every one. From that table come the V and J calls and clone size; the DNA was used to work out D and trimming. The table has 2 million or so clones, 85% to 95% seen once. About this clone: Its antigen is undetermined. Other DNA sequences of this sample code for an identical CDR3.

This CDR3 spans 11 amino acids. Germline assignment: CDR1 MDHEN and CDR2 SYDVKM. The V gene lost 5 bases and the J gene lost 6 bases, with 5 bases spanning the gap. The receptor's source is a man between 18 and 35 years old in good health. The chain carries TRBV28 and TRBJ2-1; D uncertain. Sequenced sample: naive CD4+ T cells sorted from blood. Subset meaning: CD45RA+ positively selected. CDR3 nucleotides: TGTGCCAGCAGTCTCTTCAATGAGCAGTTCTTC. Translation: CASSLFNEQFF.